The 22 T cell receptor beta chains below were found in one sample sequenced in a study of response to subunit inactivated influenza vaccine. TCRdb re-derived calls from the RT-PCR reads in MiXCR, one entry per CDR3 protein. The sample holds roughly 790,000 distinct CDR3 sequences; 20% to 25% are singletons and the top ten take roughly 10%. Sequencing used PBMCs from blood, obtained roughly 5 days after vaccination. The receptors originated from a man aged 50 to 59 who received an inactivated influenza vaccine.

This clonotype was found a few times. J is TRBJ2-1 and V is TRBV24-1; perhaps TRBD1 as D (5 bases). The CDR3 has 17 amino acids. Trimming pared 3 bases from V and 3 bases from J, leaving 17 bases between. Germline assignment: CDR1 KGHDR and CDR2 SFDVKD. The CDR3 DNA is TGTGCCACCAGTGATCACCGTATTAGGGGCGGCTACAATGAGCAGTTCTTC. Residues: CATSDHRIRGGYNEQFF.

The genes are TRBV5-1 and TRBJ2-1; 10 bases fit TRBD1. The length of the CDR3 is 18 residues. Germline V CDR1 and CDR2: SGHRS, YFSETQ. Trimming at V came to 8 bases and at J to 3 bases, leaving 17 bases not matched to a gene. Here the CDR3 reads CARKDRDRGPQIYNEQFF. CDR3 bases: TGCGCCAGAAAAGACCGGGACAGGGGCCCTCAGATCTACAATGAGCAGTTCTTC. The variable domain in full, with the rest retrieved from reference TRBV5-1 and TRBJ2-1, is KAGVTQTPRYLIKTRGQQVTLSCSPISGHRSVSWYQQTPGQGLQFLFEYFSETQRNKGNFPGRFSGRQFSNSRSEMNVSTLELGDSALYLCARKDRDRGPQIYNEQFFGPGTRLTVL.

The V call is TRBV20-1, the J call TRBJ2-7, with D maybe TRBD1 (5 bases). The CDR3 totals 11 residues. Trimming took off 2 bases at V and 6 bases at J, with 8 bases between the two ends. The germline V gene has CDR1 DFQATT and CDR2 SNEGSKA (reference sequence). Here the CDR3 reads CSARIRGEQYF. CDR3 sequence (DNA): TGCAGTGCTAGAATAAGGGGCGAGCAGTACTTC.

This clonotype was recorded many times. The gene calls are TRBV5-5 and TRBJ2-5, with 11 bases that match TRBD2. The CDR3 is 15 amino acids. The ends lost 4 bases at V and 2 bases at J; junction bases unmatched: 4. CDR1 SGHKS and CDR2 YYEKEE come from the germline V gene (reference sequence). DNA of the CDR3: TGTGCCAGCAGCCCTAGCGGGGGGCGACAAGAGACCCAGTACTTC. It translates to CASSPSGGRQETQYF.

This clonotype was detected many times. This rearrangement joins TRBV7-2 to TRBJ1-2; 7 nucleotides line up with TRBD1. Germline-derived CDR1 and CDR2 are SGHTA and FQGNSA. After removal of 1 base from V and 4 bases from J, the junction contained 0 bases not matched to a gene. The CDR3 totals 13 residues. The CDR3 reads CASSLGQGYGYTF. The CDR3 DNA reads TGTGCCAGCAGCTTAGGACAGGGCTATGGCTACACCTTC.

The V and J genes are TRBV20-1 and TRBJ2-7; the D gene could be TRBD1 or TRBD2 (5 bases each). Trimming removed 1 base from V and 7 bases from J, with 14 bases in between. Germline V gives CDR1 DFQATT, CDR2 SNEGSKA (reference sequence). This CDR3 comprises 13 residues. This chain's CDR3 is CSARGIGEREQYF. CDR3 DNA sequence: TGCAGTGCTAGAGGGATAGGGGAGAGGGAGCAGTACTTC.

This chain joins TRBV7-8 and TRBJ2-7; perhaps D is TRBD1 or TRBD2 (5 bases each). The CDR3 consists of 15 residues. CDR1 and CDR2 (germline): SGHVS, FQNEAQ. V lost 5 bases and J 2 bases, leaving 16 bases between the germline ends. CDR3 coding DNA: TGTGCCAGCAGCGGGGGACGGACGAAGACCTACGAGCAGTACTTC. Residues: CASSGGRTKTYEQYF.

Regarding this clonotype: Possible read error: a much larger clone is one base away. CDR3 residues: CASSLGARYYNEQFF. The DNA for the CDR3 is TGTGCCAGCAGCTTAGGGGCGAGGTACTACAATGAGCAGTTCTTC. The chain employs TRBV7-2 and TRBJ2-1; D remains ambiguous. The CDR3 is made up of 15 amino acids. The germline V gene has CDR1 SGHTA and CDR2 FQGNSA. Trimming pared 1 base from V and 3 bases from J, leaving 10 bases between.

This chain links TRBV19 with TRBJ1-1, with D unresolved. The CDR3 runs 15 residues. Looked up from germline, CDR1 is LNHDA and CDR2 is SQIVND (reference sequence). Trimming stripped 1 base from V and 5 bases from J, with 14 bases between. DNA for the CDR3: TGTGCCAGTAGTATAGTTGGGTTAGGCAGAACTGAAGCTTTCTTT. This gives the protein CASSIVGLGRTEAFF.

This chain uses TRBV28 with TRBJ2-5; 7 nucleotides line up with TRBD1. The V segment lost 5 bases and the J segment 4 bases; nucleotides outside the gene matches: 10. Germline V gene data show CDR1 as MDHEN and CDR2 as SYDVKM. This CDR3 spans 15 amino acids. The DNA for the CDR3 is TGTGCCAGCAGTCTCATAACAGGGGCTCGAGAGACCCAGTACTTC. This gives the protein CASSLITGARETQYF.

This clonotype has just a few counts. The J gene is TRBJ2-1, the V gene TRBV6-5; TRBD2 agrees at 7 bases. Losses at the gene ends were 5 bases for V and 9 bases for J; bases not matched to a gene: 4. CDR1 and CDR2 (germline): MNHEY, SVGAGI. The CDR3 loop spans 12 amino acids. CDR3 bases: TGTGCCAGCAGTGGGGGGACTACTGAGCAGTTCTTC. Its translation: CASSGGTTEQFF.

This chain connects TRBV20-1 to TRBJ2-1; tentative D call: TRBD2 (6 bases). This CDR3 contains 13 residues. Looked up from germline, CDR1 is DFQATT and CDR2 is SNEGSKA (reference sequence). The ends were cut back, 5 bases at V and 3 bases at J, with 11 bases in the middle. The CDR3 spells CSASPTSYNEQFF. The CDR3 DNA follows: TGCAGTGCTTCCCCGACTAGCTACAATGAGCAGTTCTTC.

There are a few counts of this clonotype. This chain connects TRBV20-1 to TRBJ1-2, with TRBD1 matching 9 bases. The CDR3 has 14 residues. Germline CDR1 and CDR2: DFQATT and SNEGSKA (reference sequence). Losses at the gene ends were 5 bases for V and 2 bases for J; bases not matched to a gene: 6. CDR3 nucleotides: TGCAGTGCTGGAACCGGGACAGGGAACTATGGCTACACCTTC. The encoded protein is CSAGTGTGNYGYTF.

This clonotype has at least ten counts. The chain joins TRBV29-1 to TRBJ2-1; 9 bases are a match to TRBD1. CDR1 and CDR2 from the germline V gene are SQVTM and ANQGSEA. J lost 2 bases, V lost 7 bases, and 9 bases had no gene match. The CDR3 is made up of 15 amino acids. In DNA, the CDR3 is TGCAGCGCAAGTCTGGGACAGGGTCCCTACAATGAGCAGTTCTTC. It translates to CSASLGQGPYNEQFF.

The chain joins TRBV2 to TRBJ2-7; D remains ambiguous. This CDR3 region has 13 residues. V lost 1 base and J 1 base, leaving 5 bases between the germline ends. In germline, CDR1 is SNHLY, CDR2 FYNNEI. The DNA of the CDR3 is TGTGCCAGCAGTGAAGACAGTTCCTACGAGCAGTACTTC. Translated: CASSEDSSYEQYF.

J is TRBJ2-5 and V is TRBV10-3; D might be TRBD2 (6 bases). CDR1 is ENHRY and CDR2 is SYGVKD in the germline V gene. The CDR3 totals 12 residues. V dropped 8 bases and J dropped 1 base, with 8 bases sitting between them. The chain's CDR3 is CAIGGLQETQYF. The CDR3 nucleotides read TGTGCCATCGGGGGACTCCAAGAGACCCAGTACTTC.

This clonotype was counted between two and nine times. V is TRBV10-3 and J is TRBJ2-7, with D tentatively TRBD1 (6 bases). Germline values: CDR1 ENHRY, CDR2 SYGVKD. Trimming shortened V by 10 bases and J by 2 bases, and 15 bases separated the two germline ends. The CDR3 has 13 residues. CDR3 sequence (DNA): TGTGCCACGCAGACAGGAATCACCTACGAGCAGTACTTC. This sequence encodes CATQTGITYEQYF.

The chain links TRBV4-2 to TRBJ1-5; perhaps TRBD1 as D (5 bases). There are 14 residues in the CDR3. V dropped 0 bases and J dropped 7 bases, with 10 bases sitting between them. The germline V gene has CDR1 LGHNA and CDR2 YNFKEQ. The CDR3 loop reads CASSQESGSQPQHF. For the CDR3, the DNA is TGTGCCAGCAGCCAAGAATCAGGGAGCCAGCCCCAGCATTTT.

This clonotype has a count of ten or more. The chain is built from TRBV4-3 and TRBJ2-1; 9 positions match TRBD1. The V gene's germline CDR1 is LGHNA and CDR2 YSLEER. This CDR3 region has 14 residues. Trimming removed 4 bases from V and 6 bases from J; junction bases left unmatched: 4. The CDR3 loop reads CASSPIQGANEQFF. In nucleotides, the CDR3 is TGCGCCAGCAGCCCCATACAGGGGGCCAATGAGCAGTTCTTC.

The CDR3 nucleotides are TGTGCCAGCAGTACCAACGACGGGGAAAACACCATATATTTT. The encoded protein is CASSTNDGENTIYF. The chain recombines TRBV12-3 or TRBV12-4 with TRBJ1-3; D not resolved. The CDR3 runs to 14 residues. Deletions cut 5 bases from V and 6 bases from J, with 14 bases between.

Of note for this clonotype: The junction and the germline gene differ at one end; a read error may be behind it. The V gene is TRBV2, the J gene TRBJ1-3; tentative D call: TRBD1 (5 bases). The CDR3 runs to 16 residues. Germline V lookup: CDR1 SNHLY, CDR2 FYNNEI. Here the CDR3 reads CASREDLGASGNTIYF. The CDR3, as DNA: TGTGCCAGCAGGGAAGACCTCGGGGCCTCTGGAAACACCATATATTTT.

The CDR3 DNA sequence: TGTGCCAGCAGCCGGGACAGGGGTTCCTCACCGAACACCGGGGAGCTGTTTTTT. Amino acids: CASSRDRGSSPNTGELFF. The J gene is TRBJ2-2, the V gene TRBV6-2 or TRBV6-3; the match to TRBD1 covers 10 bases. Unmatched junction bases numbered 10, after V lost 6 bases and J lost 0 bases. This CDR3 region has 18 residues. Germline V gene lookup returns CDR1 MNHEY and CDR2 SVGEGT.